Listed here are 29 T cell receptor beta chains from one sample, sequenced in a study of T cells in Graves' hyperthyroidism and ophthalmopathy. The TCR beta CDR3 regions underwent amplification using RNA transcripts as the source. RT-PCR in the first round (using the HTBI primer set) targeted the TCR CDR3. TCRdb used MiXCR to reprocess the multiplex PCR reads, holding one entry per CDR3 protein. The sample shows about 620,000 distinct CDR3 sequences, about a sixth of them seen only once. Sequencing used blood. Receptor source: a woman in her 30s with Graves' hyperthyroidism.

This clonotype was detected ten times or more. The chain couples TRBV28 to TRBJ1-4; weak D call: TRBD1 (5 bases). This CDR3 has 13 amino acids. Germline values: CDR1 MDHEN, CDR2 SYDVKM. Trimming left V 5 bases short and J 7 bases short, with 11 bases between. Here the CDR3 reads CASSPRGSEKLFF. The CDR3 DNA follows: TGTGCCAGCAGTCCTCGGGGGTCTGAAAAACTGTTTTTT.

As for this clonotype: This may be a read error: a much more frequent sequence differs by one nucleotide. J is TRBJ2-7 and V is TRBV6-5; 9 bases are a match to TRBD1. This CDR3 region has 15 residues. Trimming removed 0 bases from V and 5 bases from J; junction bases left unmatched: 5. Looked up from germline, CDR1 is MNHEY and CDR2 is SVGAGI. The CDR3 region is CASSYSGTGNDEQYF. The CDR3 DNA reads TGTGCCAGCAGTTACTCCGGGACAGGGAACGACGAGCAGTACTTC.

This clonotype has a count of ten or more. V is TRBV7-2 and J is TRBJ2-5; TRBD2 agrees at 11 bases. V was clipped by 7 bases and J by 3 bases; unmatched bases: 7. CDR1 and CDR2 (germline): SGHTA, FQGNSA. The CDR3 is 15 residues long. In DNA, the CDR3 is TGTGCCAGCACAGTTAGCGGGAGGGCCGAAGAGACCCAGTACTTC. This gives the protein CASTVSGRAEETQYF.

This chain uses TRBV7-8 with TRBJ2-1; 10 bases fit TRBD1. The CDR3 consists of 14 residues. CDR1 SGHVS and CDR2 FQNEAQ come from the germline V gene. Unmatched junction bases numbered 5, after V lost 5 bases and J lost 7 bases. CDR3 residues: CASSGGQGNNEQFF. CDR3 coding DNA: TGTGCCAGCAGCGGGGGACAGGGGAATAATGAGCAGTTCTTC.

The V gene is TRBV4-1, the J gene TRBJ2-7, with 7 bases that match TRBD2. From germline, CDR1 is MGHRA and CDR2 YSYEKL. The V gene end was trimmed by 3 bases and the J gene end by 5 bases; junction bases not matched to a gene: 7. This CDR3 comprises 14 residues. CDR3 region: CASSHPGRGDEQYF. DNA for the CDR3: TGCGCCAGCAGCCACCCGGGCCGGGGGGACGAGCAGTACTTC.

This clonotype was counted ten times or more. This chain connects TRBV7-3 to TRBJ2-1, with 7 bases fitting TRBD1. The V gene's germline CDR1 is SGHTA and CDR2 FQGTGA. Trimming took 5 bases from V and 7 from J; bases not matched to a gene: 11. This CDR3 is 15 amino acids long. CDR3 nucleotide sequence: TGTGCCAGCAGCCCCACCTACACAGGGGTTAATGAGCAGTTCTTC. The encoded protein is CASSPTYTGVNEQFF.

This clonotype has just a few counts. This chain links TRBV19 with TRBJ2-1; no clear D gene. Looked up from germline, CDR1 is LNHDA and CDR2 is SQIVND (reference sequence). The CDR3 sequence is 15 residues long. Trimming stripped 4 bases from V and 0 bases from J, with 10 bases between. Here the CDR3 reads CASSRSASSYNEQFF. The CDR3 coding sequence is TGTGCCAGTAGTAGGAGCGCTAGCTCCTACAATGAGCAGTTCTTC. The full variable domain, rest sourced from reference TRBV19 and TRBJ2-1, is DGGITQSPKYLFRKEGQNVTLSCEQNLNHDAMYWYRQDPGQGLRLIYYSQIVNDFQKGDIAEGYSVSREKKESFPLTVTSAQKNPTAFYLCASSRSASSYNEQFFGPGTRLTVL.

The J gene is TRBJ2-4, the V gene TRBV6-1, with D unresolved. This CDR3 comprises 12 residues. Germline V gene data show CDR1 as MNHNS and CDR2 as SASEGT. The V end lost 3 bases, the J end lost 8 bases, and 8 bases lay between the germline ends. The DNA of the CDR3 is TGTGCCAGCAGTGAGGTTGGGGACATTCAGTACTTC. Its translation: CASSEVGDIQYF.

This clonotype occurred once. An end of the junction does not agree with germline; a read error may underlie this. The chain employs TRBV11-3 and TRBJ2-5; no clear D. This CDR3 has 13 residues. Germline-derived CDR1 and CDR2 are SGHNT and YENEEA. CDR3 in DNA: TGTGCCAGCAGCTTATCCGGAGCAGAGACCCAGTGCTTC. Translating gives CASSLSGAETQCF.

The genes are TRBV6-1 and TRBJ1-4; TRBD1 aligns across 8 bases. Germline loops: CDR1 MNHNS, CDR2 SASEGT. The V segment lost 6 bases and the J segment 7 bases; nucleotides outside the gene matches: 7. This CDR3 spans 14 amino acids. CDR3 DNA sequence: TGTGCCAGCAGCACCGACAGGGGCGGTGAAAAACTGTTTTTT. Amino acid sequence: CASSTDRGGEKLFF.

This clonotype was picked up many times. The J gene is TRBJ2-6, the V gene TRBV12-3 or TRBV12-4, with D possibly matching TRBD1 (5 bases). This CDR3 is 16 amino acids long. The V end lost 1 base, the J end lost 0 bases, and 7 bases lay between the germline ends. CDR3 in amino acids: CASSLGQTSGANVLTF. In DNA, the CDR3 is TGTGCCAGCAGTTTAGGACAGACCTCTGGGGCCAACGTCCTGACTTTC.

This clonotype appeared a few times. The V and J genes are TRBV4-1 and TRBJ2-2, with 15 nucleotides matching TRBD2. V gave up 1 base and J gave up 3 bases; unmatched junction bases: 3. CDR3 length: 18 amino acids. Per germline, CDR1 MGHRA and CDR2 YSYEKL. CDR3 protein: CASSQVGLAGGHTGELFF. The CDR3 DNA follows: TGCGCCAGCAGCCAAGTTGGACTAGCGGGAGGGCACACCGGGGAGCTGTTTTTT.

A few counts support this clonotype. This may stem from a read error, because a much larger clone lies one nucleotide away. The gene calls are TRBV6-4 and TRBJ2-5, with TRBD1 matching over 7 bases. This CDR3 is built from 13 residues. Germline V CDR1 and CDR2: MRHNA, SNTAGT. V was clipped by 4 bases and J by 4 bases; unmatched bases: 3. The CDR3 reads CASSANRGETQYF. CDR3 nucleotide sequence: TGTGCCAGCAGTGCCAACAGGGGAGAGACCCAGTACTTC.

This clonotype was counted a few times. The chain has TRBV20-1 and TRBJ2-7; 16 nucleotides match TRBD2. V shed 3 bases and J 7 bases; nucleotides not matched to a gene: 6. The CDR3 length is 15 residues. Per the germline V gene, CDR1 is DFQATT and CDR2 is SNEGSKA (reference sequence). The chain's CDR3 is CSASGTSGRAKEQYF. The CDR3, as DNA: TGCAGTGCTAGTGGGACTAGCGGGAGGGCTAAGGAGCAGTACTTC.

This clonotype was detected many times. The chain is built from TRBV5-5 and TRBJ1-2; the D gene is possibly TRBD1 (6 bases). Per germline, CDR1 SGHKS and CDR2 YYEKEE (reference sequence). The CDR3 spans 13 residues. Between the trimmed V and J ends, which lost 1 base and 10 bases, there was a span of 14 bases. This CDR3 is CASSLSAQGIYTF. The CDR3 DNA reads TGTGCCAGCAGCTTGTCTGCGCAGGGGATCTACACCTTC.

Ten or more counts support this clonotype. The chain recombines TRBV20-1 with TRBJ2-3; 13 nucleotides match TRBD2. The germline V gene encodes CDR1 DFQATT and CDR2 SNEGSKA (reference sequence). V shed 0 bases and J 2 bases; nucleotides not matched to a gene: 5. CDR3 length: 17 amino acids. Here the CDR3 DNA reads TGCAGTGCTAGAGACCCGACTAGCGGGAGGAACACAGATACGCAGTATTTT. Translation: CSARDPTSGRNTDTQYF.

The chain combines TRBV18 with TRBJ2-4, with TRBD2 matching 8 bases. There are 18 residues in the CDR3. Trimming at V came to 3 bases and at J to 0 bases, leaving 10 bases not matched to a gene. Germline values: CDR1 KGHSH, CDR2 LQKENI. The CDR3 DNA is TGTGCCAGCTCACCTCTCAGCGGGAGTCATCTAGCCAAAAACATTCAGTACTTC. Translation: CASSPLSGSHLAKNIQYF.

The rearrangement links TRBV7-8 to TRBJ2-7; the match to TRBD2 covers 10 bases. The CDR3 totals 14 residues. V lost 5 bases, J lost 4 bases, and 5 bases stayed unmatched. Germline V CDR1 and CDR2: SGHVS, FQNEAQ. CDR3 sequence: CASSPSGRVYEQYF. DNA for the CDR3: TGTGCCAGCAGCCCTAGCGGGAGAGTTTACGAGCAGTACTTC.

This clonotype came up a few times. The chain links TRBV11-2 to TRBJ2-1; 12 nucleotides align to TRBD1. The CDR3 loop spans 18 amino acids. Looked up from germline, CDR1 is SGHAT and CDR2 is FQNNGV. The trim removed 5 bases at V and 9 bases at J, leaving 17 bases unmatched. The chain's CDR3 is CASSQHPGQGAVSGEQFF. The CDR3 nucleotides are TGTGCCAGCAGCCAACACCCGGGACAGGGGGCCGTTAGCGGTGAGCAGTTCTTC. Full variable domain (rest looked up from reference TRBV11-2 and TRBJ2-1): EAGVAQSPRYKIIEKRQSVAFWCNPISGHATLYWYQQILGQGPKLLIQFQNNGVVDDSQLPKDRFSAERLKGVDSTLKIQPAKLEDSAVYLCASSQHPGQGAVSGEQFFGPGTRLTVL.

This clonotype has ten or more counts. This sequence joins TRBV29-1 and TRBJ2-3; D is perhaps TRBD2 (5 bases). The CDR3 has 14 amino acids. The germline gives CDR1 SQVTM, CDR2 ANQGSEA. Trimming took off 4 bases at V and 2 bases at J, with 13 bases between the two ends. This chain's CDR3 is CSVVRASFTDTQYF. CDR3 sequence (DNA): TGCAGCGTTGTTAGGGCTAGCTTCACAGATACGCAGTATTTT.

This clonotype was observed many times. V gene TRBV10-3 combines with J gene TRBJ2-3; no clear D gene. Per germline, CDR1 ENHRY and CDR2 SYGVKD. V was clipped by 11 bases and J by 2 bases, with 14 bases between them. This CDR3 region has 13 residues. The CDR3 DNA reads as TGTGCCTCCGGGCCGACCGCCACAGATACGCAGTATTTT. Amino acid sequence: CASGPTATDTQYF.

This clonotype was seen at least ten times. This chain connects TRBV28 to TRBJ2-7; D not resolved. The germline V gene encodes CDR1 MDHEN and CDR2 SYDVKM. CDR3 length equals 14 residues. Trimming cost V 6 bases and J 6 bases, with 18 bases left between them. Here the CDR3 reads CASSLTRKGSEQYF. The CDR3 DNA reads as TGTGCCAGCAGCTTGACGCGTAAGGGTAGCGAGCAGTACTTC.

This clonotype has more than one count but fewer than ten. The CDR3 DNA follows: TGCAGTGCTAGAGTAGGGGGAAACTCACCCCTCCACTTT. This encodes CSARVGGNSPLHF. This chain joins TRBV20-1 and TRBJ1-6; perhaps TRBD1 as D (6 bases). Trimming removed 1 base at V and 10 bases at J, with 11 bases between. CDR1 and CDR2 from the germline V gene are DFQATT and SNEGSKA (reference sequence). This CDR3 contains 13 residues.

The chain joins TRBV20-1 to TRBJ2-1; 7 bases line up with TRBD1. CDR3 size: 15 residues. J gave up 4 bases and V 2 bases, and 8 bases lay outside the gene matches. Germline V lookup: CDR1 DFQATT, CDR2 SNEGSKA (reference sequence). The DNA of the CDR3 is TGCAGTGCTAGAAAGGGGACAGCACGTTACAATGAGCAGTTCTTC. Amino acids: CSARKGTARYNEQFF.

In the case of this clonotype: The junction departs from germline at one end; a sequencing error may be responsible. This chain links TRBV20-1 with TRBJ1-1; D perhaps matches TRBD1 (6 bases). Germline V lookup: CDR1 DFQATT, CDR2 SNEGSKA (reference sequence). The CDR3 consists of 12 residues. CDR3 in amino acids: CGARGGDAEAFF. CDR3 coding DNA: TGCGGTGCTAGAGGGGGGGACGCTGAAGCTTTCTTT.

This clonotype has a count of ten or more. The chain combines TRBV28 with TRBJ2-3; 8 bases agree with TRBD1. Trimming cost V 5 bases and J 5 bases; bases outside gene matches: 9. The CDR3 length is 15 residues. Germline V gene sequence: CDR1 MDHEN, CDR2 SYDVKM. The CDR3 DNA reads TGTGCCAGCAGTGGTATCAGGGGGCGTGTAGATACGCAGTATTTT. Protein: CASSGIRGRVDTQYF.

This clonotype was counted many times. The rearrangement joins TRBV6-1 to TRBJ2-6; D remains unclear. This CDR3 is built from 15 residues. Germline lookup yields CDR1 MNHNS and CDR2 SASEGT. V lost 5 bases to trimming and J lost 0 bases, with 8 bases between them. The DNA of the CDR3 is TGTGCCAGCAGTAAAACAGTCTCTGGGGCCAACGTCCTGACTTTC. It yields the protein CASSKTVSGANVLTF.

This clonotype has a handful of counts. This chain links TRBV20-1 with TRBJ2-1; tentatively, D is TRBD1 (5 bases). V lost 3 bases, J lost 10 bases, and 19 bases lay in between. The CDR3 loop spans 14 amino acids. Germline assignment: CDR1 DFQATT and CDR2 SNEGSKA (reference sequence). The CDR3 loop is CSASNQQGFAEQFF. The DNA for the CDR3 is TGCAGTGCTAGTAACCAGCAGGGATTCGCAGAGCAGTTCTTC.

The chain recombines TRBV4-1 with TRBJ2-7; D ambiguous. CDR3 size: 14 residues. V was clipped by 4 bases and J by 2 bases, with 12 bases between them. Germline V gene sequence: CDR1 MGHRA, CDR2 YSYEKL. CDR3 in amino acids: CASSPGPRAYEQYF. CDR3 DNA: TGCGCCAGCAGCCCTGGACCGAGAGCCTACGAGCAGTACTTC.